This T cell receptor (beta chain) came from a study of radiotherapy plus CTLA-4 blockade in lung cancer. Study results and caveats: Clones of tumor-derived TCRs expanded in blood after radiotherapy plus ipilimumab.

Profiling relied on immunoSEQ multiplex PCR, and the TCRdb table lists in-frame clones only, not all of them. This repertoire shows fewer than 150,000 clones, nearly 80% found once; its top ten account for about 5%. A remark on this clone: Its antigen is unidentified.

CDR1 is SEHNR and CDR2 is FQNEAQ in the germline V gene (reference sequence). Unmatched junction bases numbered 6, after V lost 2 bases and J lost 3 bases. This CDR3 has 16 amino acids. The receptor comes from a human donor with non-small cell lung cancer who had a partial response to radiotherapy plus ipilimumab. This specimen was peripheral blood, taken from a patient treated with radiotherapy plus ipilimumab. The V and J genes are TRBV7-9 and TRBJ2-1, with TRBD2 matching 8 bases. The CDR3 bases are TGTGCCAGCAGCTTATTGGGCGGGAGGAACTACAATGAGCAGTTCTTC. It specifies CASSLLGGRNYNEQFF.